This T cell receptor (beta chain) was captured in a study of blood T cell repertoires in COVID-19. For the study at large: From the United States, Italy and Spain came samples of acute and convalescent COVID-19. T cells, B-cell-depleted T cells, or PBMCs supplied cDNA or gDNA.

Trimming removed 3 bases from V and 7 bases from J, with 11 bases in between. CDR1 is SGDLS, CDR2 YYNGEE, per germline. The CDR3 is made up of 14 amino acids. In the source study's methods: Estimation of nucleated cell counts was performed using reference gene primer amplification. TCRdb's copy holds only in-frame clones and misses some; the assay was immunoSEQ multiplex PCR. For V, J and clone size, that table is used; D and trimming come from the DNA. This table has 50,000 to 80,000 clones, 86% appearing once. The source of this sequence is a man aged 50-59 years with active COVID-19. The specimen was peripheral blood. The chain uses TRBV9 and TRBJ1-6; D is undetermined. The chain's CDR3 is CASSGADGNSPLHF. In DNA, the CDR3 is TGTGCCAGCAGCGGCGCCGACGGGAATTCACCCCTCCACTTT.